This T cell receptor beta chain was identified during a study of OX40 agonist ivuxolimab in advanced cancers. Assay used: immunoSEQ multiplex PCR; TCRdb lists only in-frame clones, some missing. The repertoire holds approximately 89,000 clones, with around 90% as singletons. Concerning this clone itself: Its matching antigen is unknown.

V lost 3 bases, J lost 5 bases, and 14 bases lay in between. Per germline, CDR1 MDHEN and CDR2 SYDVKM. The CDR3 has 14 residues. Findings and limits, study-wide: By week 6 at 0.1 to 3.0 mg/kg, blood CD4+ and CD8+ T cells had expanded clonally.

The receptor comes from an adult with an advanced solid tumor such as melanoma, head and neck, liver or kidney cancer. Sequencing used CD4+ or CD8+ T cells sorted from blood, obtained in a trial of the OX40 agonist ivuxolimab. The gene calls are TRBV28 and TRBJ2-7; the D gene is possibly TRBD2 (6 bases). DNA of the CDR3: TGTGCCAGCAGTTTGGGCGGGGCCCCTAACGAGCAGTACTTC. It specifies CASSLGGAPNEQYF. The full variable domain, with the rest looked up from reference TRBV28 and TRBJ2-7, is DVKVTQSSRYLVKRTGEKVFLECVQDMDHENMFWYRQDPGLGLRLIYFSYDVKMKEKGDIPEGYSVSREKKERFSLILESASTNQTSMYLCASSLGGAPNEQYFGPGTRLTVT.